This TCR beta chain was obtained from a study of CD8 T cells in Susac syndrome. RNA in amounts of roughly 0.5 to 1 ug was reverse transcribed with random hexamers. In TCRdb, the immunoSEQ multiplex PCR reads were re-called with MiXCR into one record per CDR3 protein. The data contain about 130,000 distinct CDR3 sequences, more than 85% of them singletons. Germline V gene lookup returns CDR1 SGDLS and CDR2 YYNGEE. The CDR3 is made up of 16 amino acids. About this clonotype: One end of the junction does not line up with germline, which may come from a read error.

Sequencing was performed on CD8+ T cells from PBMCs. The receptor was isolated from a human donor with Susac syndrome. This chain joins TRBV9 and TRBJ1-1, with D perhaps TRBD1 (5 bases). The CDR3 nucleotides read TGTGCCAGCAGCGTAGAGGGGAGGGGTTGGGGCACTGAACCTTTCTTT. It specifies CASSVEGRGWGTEPFF.